The sequence of this TCR beta chain was determined in a study of CD8+CD57+ T cells in acquired aplastic anemia. At the level of the study: Sorted CD4+ and CD8+ cells gave an average of 3.2 ug of DNA. Study-wide results and caveats: Simpson's diversity of CD8+ cells was not significantly different in patients compared with controls. Patients and controls turned out to have 25 to 35 CD8+ CDR3 sequences in common.

Regarding this clonotype: The target antigen is unknown.

This CDR3 contains 15 residues. Trimming stripped 6 bases from V and 4 bases from J, with 16 bases between. Per the germline V gene, CDR1 is LNHDA and CDR2 is SQIVND (reference sequence). It was genomic DNA that served as the template for profiling TCR beta VDJ and CDR3. TCRdb used MiXCR to reprocess the reads, holding one entry per CDR3 protein. The table includes tens of thousands of distinct CDR3 sequences, roughly 77% detected once. This chain connects TRBV19 to TRBJ1-3, with a tentative D call TRBD1 (5 bases). This sequence originates from a human donor in good health, serving as a control. The sample was sorted CD4+, CD8+, or CD8+CD57+ T cells (not recorded which) from PBMCs. CDR3 sequence: CASRDYRDLGNTIYF. The CDR3, as DNA: TGTGCCAGTAGAGACTACCGGGACCTCGGAAACACCATATATTTT. Variable domain in full (rest from reference TRBV19 and TRBJ1-3): DGGITQSPKYLFRKEGQNVTLSCEQNLNHDAMYWYRQDPGQGLRLIYYSQIVNDFQKGDIAEGYSVSREKKESFPLTVTSAQKNPTAFYLCASRDYRDLGNTIYFGEGSWLTVV.